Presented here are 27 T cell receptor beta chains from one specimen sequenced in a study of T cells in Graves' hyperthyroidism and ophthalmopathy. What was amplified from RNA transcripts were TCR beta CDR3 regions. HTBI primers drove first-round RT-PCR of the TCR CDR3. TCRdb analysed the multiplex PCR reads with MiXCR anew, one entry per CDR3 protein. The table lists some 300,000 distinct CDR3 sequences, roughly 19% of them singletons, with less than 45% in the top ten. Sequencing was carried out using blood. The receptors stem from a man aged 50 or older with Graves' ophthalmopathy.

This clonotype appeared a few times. CDR3 residues: CASSPPRGLGNEQYF. For the CDR3, the DNA is TGTGCCAGCAGCCCGCCCAGGGGCTTGGGAAACGAGCAGTACTTC. This chain joins TRBV28 and TRBJ2-7, with a tentative D call TRBD1 (6 bases). This CDR3 comprises 15 residues. Trimming left V 6 bases short and J 5 bases short, with 20 bases between. Germline V lookup: CDR1 MDHEN, CDR2 SYDVKM.

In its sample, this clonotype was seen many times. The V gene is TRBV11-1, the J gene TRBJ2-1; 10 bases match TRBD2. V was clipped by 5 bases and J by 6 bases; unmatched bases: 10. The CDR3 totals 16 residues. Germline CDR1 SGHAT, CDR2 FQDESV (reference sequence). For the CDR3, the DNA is TGTGCCAGCAGCCTCACCCCGGGACTAGCGTTCAATGAGCAGTTCTTC. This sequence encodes CASSLTPGLAFNEQFF.

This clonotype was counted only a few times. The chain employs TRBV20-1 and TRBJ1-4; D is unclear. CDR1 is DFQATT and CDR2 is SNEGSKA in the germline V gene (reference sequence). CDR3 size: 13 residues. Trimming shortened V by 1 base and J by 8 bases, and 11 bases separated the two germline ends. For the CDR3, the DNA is TGCAGTGCTAGAGGTCCCTCCTTGGAAAAACTGTTTTTT. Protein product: CSARGPSLEKLFF.

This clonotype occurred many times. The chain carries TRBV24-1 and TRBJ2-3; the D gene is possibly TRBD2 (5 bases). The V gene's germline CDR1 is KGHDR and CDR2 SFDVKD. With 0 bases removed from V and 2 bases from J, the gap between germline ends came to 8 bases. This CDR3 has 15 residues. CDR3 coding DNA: TGTGCCACCAGTGATTTGGGACTCTCCACAGATACGCAGTATTTT. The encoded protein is CATSDLGLSTDTQYF.

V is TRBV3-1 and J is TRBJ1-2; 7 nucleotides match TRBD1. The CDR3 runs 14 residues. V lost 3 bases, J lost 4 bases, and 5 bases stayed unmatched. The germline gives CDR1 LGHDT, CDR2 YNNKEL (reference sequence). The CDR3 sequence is CASSHTGQSYGYTF. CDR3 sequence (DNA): TGTGCCAGCAGCCATACGGGACAGAGCTATGGCTACACCTTC.

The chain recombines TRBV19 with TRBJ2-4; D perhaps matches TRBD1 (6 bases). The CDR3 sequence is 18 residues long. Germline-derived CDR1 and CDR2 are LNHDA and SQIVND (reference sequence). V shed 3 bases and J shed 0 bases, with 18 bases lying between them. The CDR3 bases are TGTGCCAGTAGTATTAGGACGGACAGAACATTAGCCAAAAACATTCAGTACTTC. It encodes CASSIRTDRTLAKNIQYF.

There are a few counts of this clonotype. CDR3 coding DNA: TGTGCCACCCTGGGGTCTAGCGGGACCTCTGGGGCCAACGTCCTGACTTTC. This translates into CATLGSSGTSGANVLTF. The chain is built from TRBV6-1 and TRBJ2-6; TRBD2 matches at 9 bases. The length of the CDR3 is 17 residues. The junction had 10 bases not matched to a gene; V was cut back by 10 bases and J by 0 bases. The germline gives CDR1 MNHNS, CDR2 SASEGT.

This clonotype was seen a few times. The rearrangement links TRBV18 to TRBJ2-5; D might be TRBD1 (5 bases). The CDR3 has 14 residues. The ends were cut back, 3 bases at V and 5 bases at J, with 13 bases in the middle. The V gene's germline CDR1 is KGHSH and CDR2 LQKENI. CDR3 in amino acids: CASSPRQITETQYF. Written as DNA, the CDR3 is TGTGCCAGCTCACCGAGACAGATCACGGAGACCCAGTACTTC.

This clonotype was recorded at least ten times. The CDR3 DNA sequence: TGTGCCAGCAGTCCCTCAGGGGGCCTGAACTATCAGCCCCAGCATTTT. Translation gives CASSPSGGLNYQPQHF. The V call is TRBV2, the J call TRBJ1-5, with 8 nucleotides matching TRBD1. The CDR3 loop spans 16 amino acids. J lost 5 bases, V lost 5 bases, and 11 bases had no gene match. Germline V gives CDR1 SNHLY, CDR2 FYNNEI.

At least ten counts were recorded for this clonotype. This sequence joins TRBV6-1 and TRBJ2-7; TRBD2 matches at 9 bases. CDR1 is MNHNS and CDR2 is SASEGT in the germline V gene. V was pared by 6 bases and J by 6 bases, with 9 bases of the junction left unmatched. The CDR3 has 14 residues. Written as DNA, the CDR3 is TGTGCCAGCAGCCTTAGCGGGAGCGTAACCGAGCAGTACTTC. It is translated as CASSLSGSVTEQYF.

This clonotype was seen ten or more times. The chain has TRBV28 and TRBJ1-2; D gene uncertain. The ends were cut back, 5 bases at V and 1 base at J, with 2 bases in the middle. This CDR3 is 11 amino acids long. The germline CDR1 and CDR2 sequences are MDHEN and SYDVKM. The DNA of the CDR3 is TGTGCCAGCAGTGGTAACTATGGCTACACCTTC. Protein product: CASSGNYGYTF.

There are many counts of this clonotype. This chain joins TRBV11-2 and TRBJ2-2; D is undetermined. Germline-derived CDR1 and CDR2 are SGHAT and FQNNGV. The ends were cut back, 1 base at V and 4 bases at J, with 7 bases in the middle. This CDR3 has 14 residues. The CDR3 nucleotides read TGTGCCAGCAGCTTAGGGACGCCCACCGGGGAGCTGTTTTTT. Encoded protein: CASSLGTPTGELFF.

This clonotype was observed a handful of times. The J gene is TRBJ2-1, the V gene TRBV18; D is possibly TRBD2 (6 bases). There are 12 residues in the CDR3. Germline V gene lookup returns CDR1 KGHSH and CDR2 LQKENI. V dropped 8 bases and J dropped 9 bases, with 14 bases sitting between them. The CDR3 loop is CASLSGGGEQFF. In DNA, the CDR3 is TGTGCCAGCCTATCCGGGGGAGGTGAGCAGTTCTTC.

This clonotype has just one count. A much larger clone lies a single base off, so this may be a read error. The CDR3 DNA sequence: TGTGCCTTGAGTGTACAAGTTTCAGATGAAAAACTGTTTTTT. As protein: CALSVQVSDEKLFF. V gene TRBV30 combines with J gene TRBJ1-4; D gene ambiguous. This CDR3 is built from 14 residues. Germline V lookup: CDR1 GTSNPN, CDR2 SVGIG (reference sequence).

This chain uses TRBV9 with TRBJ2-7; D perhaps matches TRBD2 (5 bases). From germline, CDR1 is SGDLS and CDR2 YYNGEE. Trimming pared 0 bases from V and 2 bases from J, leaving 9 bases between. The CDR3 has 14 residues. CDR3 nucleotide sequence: TGTGCCAGCAGCGTAGGAGCGGACCCCTACGAGCAGTACTTC. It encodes CASSVGADPYEQYF.

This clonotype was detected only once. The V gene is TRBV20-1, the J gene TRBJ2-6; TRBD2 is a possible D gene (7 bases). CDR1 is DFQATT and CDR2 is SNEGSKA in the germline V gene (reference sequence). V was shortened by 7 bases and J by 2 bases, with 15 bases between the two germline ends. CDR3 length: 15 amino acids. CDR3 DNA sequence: TGCAGTGTTAAGAGGGGGGGCGCTGGGGCCAACGTCCTGACTTTC. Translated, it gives CSVKRGGAGANVLTF.

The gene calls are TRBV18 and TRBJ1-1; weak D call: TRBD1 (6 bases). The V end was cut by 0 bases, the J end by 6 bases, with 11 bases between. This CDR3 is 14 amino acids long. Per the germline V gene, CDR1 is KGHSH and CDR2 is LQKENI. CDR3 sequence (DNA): TGTGCCAGCTCACCACCGACAGGAGTCGCTGAAGCTTTCTTT. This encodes CASSPPTGVAEAFF.

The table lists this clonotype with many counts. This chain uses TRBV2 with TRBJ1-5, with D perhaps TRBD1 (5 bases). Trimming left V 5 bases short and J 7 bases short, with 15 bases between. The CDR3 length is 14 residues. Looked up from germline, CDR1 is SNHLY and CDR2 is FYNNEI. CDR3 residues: CASSYQGIDQPQHF. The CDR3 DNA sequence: TGTGCCAGCAGTTACCAGGGAATAGACCAGCCCCAGCATTTT. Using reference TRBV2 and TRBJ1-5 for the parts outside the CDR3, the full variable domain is EPEVTQTPSHQVTQMGQEVILRCVPISNHLYFYWYRQILGQKVEFLVSFYNNEISEKSEIFDDQFSVERPDGSNFTLKIRSTKLEDSAMYFCASSYQGIDQPQHFGDGTRLSIL.

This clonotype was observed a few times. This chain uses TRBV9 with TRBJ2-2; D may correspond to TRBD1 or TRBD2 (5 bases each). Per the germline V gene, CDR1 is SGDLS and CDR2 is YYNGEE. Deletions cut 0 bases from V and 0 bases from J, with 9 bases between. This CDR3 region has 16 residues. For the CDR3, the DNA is TGTGCCAGCAGCGTAGCGACGGGACCGAACACCGGGGAGCTGTTTTTT. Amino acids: CASSVATGPNTGELFF.

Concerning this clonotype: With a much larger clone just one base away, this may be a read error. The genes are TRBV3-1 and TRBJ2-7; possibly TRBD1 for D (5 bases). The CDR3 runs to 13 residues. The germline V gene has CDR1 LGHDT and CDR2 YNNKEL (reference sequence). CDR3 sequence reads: CASSQWNRYGQYF. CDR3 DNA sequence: TGTGCCAGCAGCCAATGGAACAGGTACGGGCAGTACTTC.

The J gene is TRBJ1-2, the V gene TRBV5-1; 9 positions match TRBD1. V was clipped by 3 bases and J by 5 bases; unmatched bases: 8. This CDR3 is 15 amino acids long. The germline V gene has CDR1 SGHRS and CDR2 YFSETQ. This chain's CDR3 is CASSSSDRGVYGYTF. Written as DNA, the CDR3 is TGCGCCAGCAGCTCCTCGGACAGGGGAGTTTATGGCTACACCTTC. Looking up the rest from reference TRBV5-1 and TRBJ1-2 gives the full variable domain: KAGVTQTPRYLIKTRGQQVTLSCSPISGHRSVSWYQQTPGQGLQFLFEYFSETQRNKGNFPGRFSGRQFSNSRSEMNVSTLELGDSALYLCASSSSDRGVYGYTFGSGTRLTVV.

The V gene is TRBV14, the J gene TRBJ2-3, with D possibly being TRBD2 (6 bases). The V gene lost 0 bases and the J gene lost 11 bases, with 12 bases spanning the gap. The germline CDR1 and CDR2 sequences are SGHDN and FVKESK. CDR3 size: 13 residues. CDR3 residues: CASSQETGRRQYF. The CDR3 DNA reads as TGTGCCAGCAGCCAAGAAACGGGGAGGAGGCAGTATTTT.

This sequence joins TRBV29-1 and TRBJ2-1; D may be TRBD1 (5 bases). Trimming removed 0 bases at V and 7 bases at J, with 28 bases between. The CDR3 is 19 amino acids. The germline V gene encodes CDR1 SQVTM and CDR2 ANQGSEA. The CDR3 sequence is CSVEDLSFGLARAENEQFF. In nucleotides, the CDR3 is TGCAGCGTTGAAGATCTTTCTTTTGGTCTGGCCAGGGCGGAAAATGAGCAGTTCTTC.

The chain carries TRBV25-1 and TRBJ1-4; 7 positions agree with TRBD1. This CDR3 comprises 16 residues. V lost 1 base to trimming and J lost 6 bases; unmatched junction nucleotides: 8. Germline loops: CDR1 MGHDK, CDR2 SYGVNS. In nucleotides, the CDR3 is TGTGCCAGCAGTGAATCGAGACAGGGATGGGATGAAAAACTGTTTTTT. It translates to CASSESRQGWDEKLFF.

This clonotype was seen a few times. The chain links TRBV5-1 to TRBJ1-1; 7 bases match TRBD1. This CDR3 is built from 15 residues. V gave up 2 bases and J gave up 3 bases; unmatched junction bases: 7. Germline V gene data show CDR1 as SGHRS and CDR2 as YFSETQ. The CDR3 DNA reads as TGCGCCAGCAGCTTCACAGGGGTTGGTTACACTGAAGCTTTCTTT. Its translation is CASSFTGVGYTEAFF.

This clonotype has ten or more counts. CDR3 loop: CASSLGSGTGGNEQYF. The CDR3 coding sequence is TGTGCCAGCAGCCTCGGCTCCGGGACAGGGGGCAACGAGCAGTACTTC. This chain uses TRBV9 with TRBJ2-7, with 12 bases that match TRBD1. Trimming at V came to 4 bases and at J to 5 bases, leaving 10 bases not matched to a gene. CDR1 and CDR2 (germline): SGDLS, YYNGEE. The CDR3 totals 16 residues.

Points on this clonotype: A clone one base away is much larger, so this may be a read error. CDR3 DNA sequence: TGTGCCTGCAGTGTGGGGCTAGTTGGCTACACCTTC. Its protein is CACSVGLVGYTF. V usage is TRBV28 and J usage is TRBJ1-2, with D maybe TRBD1 (5 bases). The CDR3 is made up of 12 amino acids. CDR1 is MDHEN, CDR2 SYDVKM, per germline.